This T cell receptor (beta chain) was identified during a study of blood T cell repertoires in COVID-19. Study at large: Sample material is recorded as cDNA or gDNA derived from T cells, B-cell-depleted T cells, or PBMCs.

CDR3 size: 16 residues. Germline CDR1 reads LNHDA; CDR2 reads SQIVND (reference sequence). Trimming took 6 bases from V and 1 from J; bases not matched to a gene: 6. Clinical history as reported by participants underpinned cohort assignment. The data were produced by immunoSEQ multiplex PCR, yet TCRdb's version contains in-frame clones alone and is incomplete. Of roughly 200,000 clones listed, 82% were seen once; the top ten hold 4.5% to 6.5%. What was sequenced was PBMCs or T cells enriched from blood (not recorded which). The chain recombines TRBV19 with TRBJ1-2; 12 bases are shared with TRBD1. This TCR was recovered from a woman between 55 and 75 years old with acute COVID-19. The CDR3 nucleotides read TGTGCCAGTAGCCCGGGACAGGGGGCGCGTAACTATGGCTACACCTTC. It encodes CASSPGQGARNYGYTF. The entire variable domain, with the rest obtained from reference TRBV19 and TRBJ1-2, is as follows: DGGITQSPKYLFRKEGQNVTLSCEQNLNHDAMYWYRQDPGQGLRLIYYSQIVNDFQKGDIAEGYSVSREKKESFPLTVTSAQKNPTAFYLCASSPGQGARNYGYTFGSGTRLTVV.